This TCR beta chain is drawn from a study of blood T cell repertoires in COVID-19. Study-level background: Both acute and convalescent COVID-19 samples were obtained from the United States, Italy and Spain. Sample material is recorded as cDNA or gDNA derived from T cells, B-cell-depleted T cells, or PBMCs.

This clone was recorded only once. TCRdb's table, derived via immunoSEQ multiplex PCR, lists solely in-frame clones and lacks some. The sample has 50,000 to 85,000 clones, just under 80% seen once. Trimming took 1 base from V and 2 from J; bases not matched to a gene: 4. This CDR3 region has 15 residues. Germline lookup yields CDR1 GTSNPN and CDR2 SVGIG (reference sequence). This receptor was obtained from a human donor in a cohort sampled during active COVID-19. The chain combines TRBV30 with TRBJ2-7; 11 bases are a match to TRBD2. Sequenced input: peripheral blood. The CDR3 coding sequence is TGTGCCTGGAGTGAGAAGGGACTAGCGGCCTACGAGCAGTACTTC. Amino acid sequence: CAWSEKGLAAYEQYF.